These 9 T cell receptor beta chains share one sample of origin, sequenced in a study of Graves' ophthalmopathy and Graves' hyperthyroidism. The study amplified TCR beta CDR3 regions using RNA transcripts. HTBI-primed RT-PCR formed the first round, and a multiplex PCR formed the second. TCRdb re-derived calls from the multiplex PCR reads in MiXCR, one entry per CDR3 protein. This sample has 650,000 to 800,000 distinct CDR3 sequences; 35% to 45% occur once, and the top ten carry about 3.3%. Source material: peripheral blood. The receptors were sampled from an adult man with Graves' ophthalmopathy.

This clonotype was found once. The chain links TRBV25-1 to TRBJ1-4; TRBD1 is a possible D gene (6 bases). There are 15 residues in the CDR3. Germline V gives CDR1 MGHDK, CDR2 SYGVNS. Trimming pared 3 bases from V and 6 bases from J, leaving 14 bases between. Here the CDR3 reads CASSEGGDTHEKLFF. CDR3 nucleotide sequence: TGTGCCAGCAGTGAGGGTGGGGACACTCATGAAAAACTGTTTTTT.

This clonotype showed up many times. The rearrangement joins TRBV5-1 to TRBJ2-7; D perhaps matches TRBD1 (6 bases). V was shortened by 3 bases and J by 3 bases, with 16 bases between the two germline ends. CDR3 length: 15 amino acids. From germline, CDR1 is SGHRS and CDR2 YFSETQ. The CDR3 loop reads CASSSRTAGDYEQYF. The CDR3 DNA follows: TGCGCCAGCAGCTCGCGGACAGCAGGGGACTACGAGCAGTACTTC.

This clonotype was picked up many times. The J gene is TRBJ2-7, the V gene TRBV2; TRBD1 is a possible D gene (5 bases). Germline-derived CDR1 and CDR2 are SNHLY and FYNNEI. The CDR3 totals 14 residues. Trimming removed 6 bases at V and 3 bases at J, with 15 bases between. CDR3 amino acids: CASRKDNSVYEQYF. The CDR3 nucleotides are TGTGCCAGCAGGAAGGACAACTCGGTCTACGAGCAGTACTTC.

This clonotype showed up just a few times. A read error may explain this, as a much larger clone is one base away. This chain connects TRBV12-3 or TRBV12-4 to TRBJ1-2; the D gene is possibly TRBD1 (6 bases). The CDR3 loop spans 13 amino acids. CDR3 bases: TGTGCCGGCAGTTCCGGGACACAGCTTGGCTACACCTTC. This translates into CAGSSGTQLGYTF.

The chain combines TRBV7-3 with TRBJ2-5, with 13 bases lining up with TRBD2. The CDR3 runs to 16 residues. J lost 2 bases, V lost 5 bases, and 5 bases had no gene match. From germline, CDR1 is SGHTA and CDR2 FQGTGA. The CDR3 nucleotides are TGTGCCAGCAGCCACACACTAGCGGGGGGGCAAGAGACCCAGTACTTC. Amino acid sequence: CASSHTLAGGQETQYF.

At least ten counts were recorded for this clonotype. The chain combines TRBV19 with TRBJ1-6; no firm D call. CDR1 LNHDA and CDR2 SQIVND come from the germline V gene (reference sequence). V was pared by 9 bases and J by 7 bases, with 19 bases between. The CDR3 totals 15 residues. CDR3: CASKPSSHFNSPLHF. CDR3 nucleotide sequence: TGTGCCAGCAAACCCTCATCACACTTCAATTCACCCCTCCACTTT. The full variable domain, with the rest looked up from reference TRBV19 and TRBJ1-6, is DGGITQSPKYLFRKEGQNVTLSCEQNLNHDAMYWYRQDPGQGLRLIYYSQIVNDFQKGDIAEGYSVSREKKESFPLTVTSAQKNPTAFYLCASKPSSHFNSPLHFGNGTRLTVT.

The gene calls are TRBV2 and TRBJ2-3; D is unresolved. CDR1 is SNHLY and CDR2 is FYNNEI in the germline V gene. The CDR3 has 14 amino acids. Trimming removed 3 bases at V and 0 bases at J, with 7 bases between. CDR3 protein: CASSDRTSTDTQYF. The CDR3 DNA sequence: TGTGCCAGCAGTGATAGGACCAGCACAGATACGCAGTATTTT.

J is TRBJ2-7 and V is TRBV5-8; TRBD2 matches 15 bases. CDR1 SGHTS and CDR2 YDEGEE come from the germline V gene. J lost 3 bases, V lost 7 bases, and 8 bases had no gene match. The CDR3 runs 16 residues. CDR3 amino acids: CASSLPGLAGGYEQYF. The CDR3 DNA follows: TGTGCCAGCTCATTGCCGGGACTAGCGGGAGGCTACGAGCAGTACTTC.

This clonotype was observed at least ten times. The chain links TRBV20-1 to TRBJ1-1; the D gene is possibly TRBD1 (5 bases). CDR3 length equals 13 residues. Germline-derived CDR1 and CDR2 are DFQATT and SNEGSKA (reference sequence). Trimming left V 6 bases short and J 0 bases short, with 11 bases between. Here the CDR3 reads CSARGYLNTEAFF. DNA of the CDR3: TGCAGTGCGAGGGGATACTTGAACACTGAAGCTTTCTTT.